The rows below give T cell receptor beta chains drawn from one sample of a study of cytomegalovirus exposure and HLA in healthy donors. Assay used: immunoSEQ multiplex PCR; TCRdb lists only in-frame clones, some missing. There are about 120,000 clones in the sample; about 83% occur only once, and less than 3.5% lies in the top ten. Sequences were obtained from PBMCs. These receptors originate from a woman aged 40 to 50 in good health and CMV-seropositive. The CDR3 runs from the conserved cysteine through the conserved F or W. D genes are given only for firm matches. The size of a clone is reported for some rows only, either as once, few or many, or as a class for expanded clones.

TRBJ1-4,TRBV5-6,NA,NA,TGTGCCAGCACCCAGACGGGGAATGAAAAACTGTTTTTT,CASTQTGNEKLFF
TRBJ1-1,TRBV7-2,NA,TRBD1,TGTGCCAGCAGCTCGACAGGGGACTACACTGAAGCTTTCTTT,CASSSTGDYTEAFF
TRBJ1-4,TRBV4-3,NA,TRBD1,TGCGCCAGCAGCCAAGATTCGGACAGGTCTTCCGAAAAACTGTTTTTT,CASSQDSDRSSEKLFF
TRBJ2-7,TRBV11-1,NA,TRBD2,TGTGCCAGCAGCTCCCTAGCGGGGGGTACCTACGAGCAGTACTTC,CASSSLAGGTYEQYF
TRBJ2-5,TRBV5-1,few,TRBD2,TGCGCCAGCAGCTCCGGACTAGCGGGAGGGCGAGGGGAGACCCAGTACTTC,CASSSGLAGGRGETQYF
TRBJ2-3,TRBV5-6,NA,NA,TGTGCCAGCAGCTCGTTTGGGGCCCCCACAGATACGCAGTATTTT,CASSSFGAPTDTQYF
TRBJ2-1,TRBV5-1,once,NA,TGCGCCAGCAGCACTTTTGGGCAAACCTACAATGAGCAGTTCTTC,CASSTFGQTYNEQFF
TRBJ2-7,TRBV5-4,NA,TRBD2,TGTGCCAGCAGCTTGGAGGCTAGCGGCTCCTACGAGCAGTACTTC,CASSLEASGSYEQYF
TRBJ1-3,TRBV28,NA,TRBD1,TGTGCCAGCAGTGAGACAGGGGATGGAAACACCATATATTTT,CASSETGDGNTIYF
TRBJ2-7,TRBV27,once,TRBD2,TGTGCCAGCAGTGGACTAGCGGAAACCTACGAGCAGTACTTC,CASSGLAETYEQYF
TRBJ1-1,TRBV5-1,NA,NA,TGCGCCAGCAGCGATCAGGGGACCACTGAAGCTTTCTTT,CASSDQGTTEAFF
TRBJ2-1,TRBV12-1,once,NA,TGTGCCAGCAGCTGTAGCGGGTTCTTATGGTTCTTC,CASSCSGFLWFF
TRBJ1-1,TRBV5-6,NA,NA,TGTGCCAGCAGCTCTGCTGGGGGCGGGAACACTGAAGCTTTCTTT,CASSSAGGGNTEAFF
TRBJ1-5,TRBV4-1,few,TRBD1,TGCGCCAGCAGCCAAGGACAGGGTAGCAATCAGCCCCAGCATTTT,CASSQGQGSNQPQHF
TRBJ2-4,TRBV4-3,once,TRBD1,TGCGCCAGCAGCCAGTCTAGCACAGGGGGAAGAAACATTCAGTACTTC,CASSQSSTGGRNIQYF
TRBJ2-7,TRBV18,NA,NA,TGTGCCAGCTCTCCGGGACTTGAGAACTACGAGCAGTACTTC,CASSPGLENYEQYF
TRBJ2-7,TRBV4-3,NA,NA,TGCGCCAGCAGCCAGGGAGCAGCGGACCCCTACGAGCAGTACTTC,CASSQGAADPYEQYF
TRBJ2-7,TRBV6-5,NA,NA,TGTGCCAGCAGTTCAGGACAGTTGGGTTACTCCTACGAGCAGTACTTC,CASSSGQLGYSYEQYF
TRBJ2-2,TRBV5-8,NA,TRBD1,TGTGCCAGCACCCCACGACAGGGGCAGACCGGGGAGCTGTTTTTT,CASTPRQGQTGELFF